This TCR beta chain was profiled in a study of CD8 T cells in ankylosing spondylitis. Study results and caveats: Prior work had noted some motif variants in reactive arthritis blood and synovial fluid. Seemingly characteristic of ankylosing spondylitis blood was a TCR beta motif consisting of 7 or 8 highly homologous variants.

Germline CDR1 and CDR2: DFQATT and SNEGSKA (reference sequence). This CDR3 comprises 15 residues. The V and J ends lost 5 bases and 6 bases, in that order; junction bases with no gene match: 7. One entry per CDR3 protein results from TCRdb running MiXCR on the 5' RACE reads. The repertoire holds 250,000 to 400,000 distinct CDR3 sequences, with around a tenth as singletons. This clonotype came up a few times. Its antigen is unknown. This clonotype originated in a female donor with ankylosing spondylitis or in good health (not recorded which). This chain links TRBV20-1 with TRBJ2-3; 14 nucleotides match TRBD2. The sample taken for sequencing was blood, either unsorted or a sorted T cell fraction (not recorded which). The CDR3 here is CSAWSGLAGGDTQYF. The CDR3 coding sequence is TGCAGTGCTTGGAGCGGACTAGCGGGGGGTGATACGCAGTATTTT.